A single sample is the source of the 8 T cell receptor beta chains below, sequenced in a study of T-cell memory formation after mild COVID-19. TCRdb re-derived calls from the 5' RACE reads in MiXCR, one entry per CDR3 protein. The table has roughly 250,000 distinct CDR3 sequences, 16% seen once. The sequenced sample was PBMCs or a T cell subset sorted from them (not recorded which). The receptors shown here come from a man aged 18 to 30 who had mild COVID-19 (a few samples of this study predate the infection). Cell type and time point are not known.

This clonotype was counted a few times. The chain uses TRBV6-2 or TRBV6-3 and TRBJ1-1; D might be TRBD1 (5 bases). The V gene lost 8 bases and the J gene lost 0 bases, with 13 bases spanning the gap. Germline values: CDR1 MNHEY, CDR2 SVGEGT. This CDR3 has 14 amino acids. The CDR3 DNA is TGTGCCAGCGGGACCACGGCCATGAACACTGAAGCTTTCTTT. Translating gives CASGTTAMNTEAFF.

Many counts were recorded for this clonotype. The DNA of the CDR3 is TGTGCCACCAGGGACAGTTCCTACAATGAGCAGTTCTTC. The encoded protein is CATRDSSYNEQFF. The chain combines TRBV24-1 with TRBJ2-1; weak D call: TRBD1 (6 bases). CDR3 length: 13 amino acids. Trimming shortened V by 7 bases and J by 1 base, and 7 bases separated the two germline ends. Per the germline V gene, CDR1 is KGHDR and CDR2 is SFDVKD.

This clonotype was recorded a few times. The V call is TRBV5-1, the J call TRBJ2-3, with 7 nucleotides matching TRBD1. J was trimmed by 5 bases and V by 1 base; bases with no gene match: 4. CDR1 SGHRS and CDR2 YFSETQ come from the germline V gene. The CDR3 sequence is 14 residues long. The DNA of the CDR3 is TGCGCCAGCAGCTTGCCCCAGGGGGAAGATACGCAGTATTTT. This gives the protein CASSLPQGEDTQYF.

In its sample, this clonotype was seen many times. The chain carries TRBV7-6 and TRBJ2-3; D is perhaps TRBD2 (5 bases). The length of the CDR3 is 14 residues. With 5 bases removed from V and 5 bases from J, the gap between germline ends came to 14 bases. Germline CDR1 reads SGHVS; CDR2 reads FNYEAQ. The CDR3 sequence is CASSLPGDQDTQYF. The CDR3 DNA is TGTGCCAGCAGCCTCCCCGGGGATCAAGATACGCAGTATTTT.

This clonotype was observed at least ten times. J is TRBJ2-1 and V is TRBV6-5; TRBD1 is a possible D gene (6 bases). Germline V lookup: CDR1 MNHEY, CDR2 SVGAGI. Trimming took off 6 bases at V and 4 bases at J, with 10 bases between the two ends. The CDR3 runs 13 residues. The CDR3 here is CASRHGQYNEQFF. The DNA for the CDR3 is TGTGCCAGCAGGCACGGACAGTACAATGAGCAGTTCTTC.

This sequence joins TRBV20-1 and TRBJ1-6; maybe TRBD1 (5 bases). Germline V CDR1 and CDR2: DFQATT, SNEGSKA (reference sequence). Between the trimmed V and J ends, which lost 5 bases and 10 bases, there was a span of 12 bases. This CDR3 is 12 amino acids long. The CDR3 DNA reads TGCAGTGCTTATGGGGGTAACTCACCCCTCCACTTT. This translates into CSAYGGNSPLHF.

This chain connects TRBV7-2 to TRBJ2-7; D not certain. The CDR3 contains 13 residues. Trimming took off 3 bases at V and 6 bases at J, with 12 bases between the two ends. Germline CDR1 reads SGHTA; CDR2 reads FQGNSA. The CDR3 nucleotides read TGTGCCAGCAGCTTTTTCGGCATCGGCGAGCAGTACTTC. It codes for CASSFFGIGEQYF. Together with reference TRBV7-2 and TRBJ2-7, the CDR3 gives the full variable domain: GAGVSQSPSNKVTEKGKDVELRCDPISGHTALYWYRQSLGQGLEFLIYFQGNSAPDKSGLPSDRFSAERTGGSVSTLTIQRTQQEDSAVYLCASSFFGIGEQYFGPGTRLTVT.

This chain connects TRBV4-3 to TRBJ1-5, with 8 bases identical to TRBD1. There are 15 residues in the CDR3. CDR1 is LGHNA, CDR2 YSLEER, per germline. With V trimmed by 5 bases and J by 6 bases, 9 bases remained unmatched. CDR3 DNA sequence: TGCGCCAGCAGCGAATCGACAGGGGCCGGTCAGCCCCAGCATTTT. Its translation is CASSESTGAGQPQHF.